Reported below is one TCR beta chain. This entry comes from a study of blood T cell repertoires in COVID-19. Authors' data handling: Amplifying reference gene primers gave estimates of nucleated cell counts. TCRdb keeps only in-frame clones here, not all; method: immunoSEQ multiplex PCR. From that table come the V and J calls and clone size; the DNA was used to work out D and trimming. The sample contains hundreds of thousands of clones, over 80% of which appear only once. Trimming pared 1 base from V and 11 bases from J, leaving 8 bases between. CDR1 and CDR2 (germline): SEHNR, FQNEAQ (reference sequence). The CDR3 contains 11 residues.

The sequence was collected from a woman aged 40 to 50 who had recovered from COVID-19. The V gene is TRBV7-9, the J gene TRBJ1-1; no reliable D call. Sequenced: peripheral blood. In DNA, the CDR3 is TGTGCCAGCAGCTTAGGGCCCCCCGCTTTCTTT. Translation: CASSLGPPAFF.